This is a list of T cell receptor beta chains from one sample in a study of OX40 agonist ivuxolimab in advanced cancers. Profiling relied on immunoSEQ multiplex PCR, and the TCRdb table lists in-frame clones only, not all of them. The sample holds 25,000 or so clones, roughly 79% seen once. Sample: CD4+ or CD8+ T cells sorted from blood, taken in a trial of the OX40 agonist ivuxolimab. All receptors come from an adult with an advanced solid tumor such as melanoma, head and neck, liver or kidney cancer. Both conserved end residues are part of each CDR3. Fields, in order: D gene, clone size, V gene, J gene, CDR3 protein, CDR3 DNA. A D gene is named only where the DNA matches it firmly. Clone size is shown for a subset of rows, as once, few, many or a class of expanded clone.

>TRBD1|-|TRBV6-5|TRBJ2-2
CASSYSTGGTGELFF
TGTGCCAGCAGTTACTCGACAGGGGGCACCGGGGAGCTGTTTTTT
>-|-|TRBV7-2|TRBJ2-1
CASSLARLTGEQFF
TGTGCCAGCAGCTTAGCGCGTCTTACTGGTGAGCAGTTCTTC
>-|-|TRBV9|TRBJ2-3
CASSVAYRSDTQYF
TGTGCCAGCAGCGTAGCCTATCGTTCCGATACGCAGTATTTT
>-|-|TRBV29-1|TRBJ2-5
CSVGEAGRAQTQYF
TGCAGCGTGGGGGAAGCCGGGCGGGCTCAGACCCAGTACTTC
>TRBD1|-|TRBV18|TRBJ1-2
CASSPSQTGGDYGYTF
TGTGCCAGCTCACCAAGTCAAACAGGGGGAGATTATGGCTACACCTTC
>TRBD2|-|TRBV14|TRBJ2-1
CASSYLAGGLNEQFF
TGTGCCAGCAGCTATCTAGCGGGGGGGCTCAATGAGCAGTTCTTC
>TRBD2|few|TRBV10-2|TRBJ2-1
CASSVLAGPGEQFF
TGCGCCAGCAGTGTCCTAGCGGGGCCTGGTGAGCAGTTCTTC
>-|-|TRBV7-7|TRBJ2-2
CASSLSPANTGELFF
TGTGCTAGCAGCTTAAGCCCAGCGAACACCGGGGAGCTGTTTTTT
>-|once|TRBV27|TRBJ2-5
CASSGLGRGESQYF
TGTGCCAGCAGTGGCCTGGGGAGAGGAGAGTCCCAGTACTTC
>-|-|TRBV9|TRBJ1-4
CASSVGTTVEKLFF
TGTGCCAGCAGCGTAGGGACAACGGTTGAAAAACTGTTTTTT
>TRBD2|-|TRBV7-2|TRBJ2-3
CASSSLAGGVADTQYF
TGTGCCAGCAGCTCTTTAGCGGGAGGGGTCGCAGATACGCAGTATTTT
>TRBD1|-|TRBV4-3|TRBJ1-5
CASSQDRGRQPQHF
TGCGCCAGCAGCCAAGACAGGGGGAGGCAGCCCCAGCATTTT
>TRBD1|-|TRBV9|TRBJ2-7
CASSVDGTGLLEQYF
TGTGCCAGCAGCGTAGACGGGACAGGGCTCCTCGAGCAGTACTTC
>TRBD2|-|TRBV7-2|TRBJ2-1
CASSLSGRVTYNEQFF
TGTGCCAGCAGCTTATCCGGGAGGGTCACTTACAATGAGCAGTTCTTC
>-|-|TRBV2|TRBJ2-2
CASMGGVRTGELFF
TGTGCCAGCATGGGAGGTGTACGGACCGGGGAGCTGTTTTTT
>TRBD1|-|TRBV6-5|TRBJ1-4
CASRRLRGVSEKLFF
TGTGCCAGCAGAAGGCTCAGGGGGGTTAGCGAAAAACTGTTTTTT
>-|-|TRBV28|TRBJ2-7
CASSLEVTLSYEQYF
TGTGCCAGCAGTTTAGAGGTGACACTCTCCTACGAGCAGTACTTC
>TRBD2|-|TRBV14|TRBJ2-7
CASRLAGGSGEQYF
TGTGCCAGCAGATTAGCGGGAGGTTCGGGCGAGCAGTACTTC
>-|-|TRBV7-2|TRBJ2-7
CASSTRQPYEQYF
TGTGCCAGCAGCACCAGACAGCCCTACGAGCAGTACTTC
>-|once|TRBV7-2|TRBJ2-5
CASSWQGNLGETQYF
TGTGCCAGCAGCTGGCAGGGTAACCTCGGGGAGACCCAGTACTTC
>-|-|TRBV28|TRBJ2-4
CVTDGGAKNIQYF
TGTGTTACCGATGGAGGAGCCAAAAACATTCAGTACTTC
>-|-|TRBV28|TRBJ2-2
CASTPGWAGELFF
TGTGCCAGCACCCCAGGGTGGGCCGGGGAGCTGTTTTTT
>-|-|TRBV7-2|TRBJ2-5
CASSLQPRQRETQYF
TGTGCCAGCAGCTTACAACCCCGGCAGAGAGAGACCCAGTACTTC
>-|once|TRBV6-1|TRBJ1-6
CASSQMDNSPLHF
TGTGCCAGCAGCCAGATGGATAATTCACCCCTCCACTTT
>-|-|TRBV7-9|TRBJ1-1
CASSLRAQDTEAFF
TGTGCCAGCAGCTTAAGGGCGCAGGACACTGAAGCTTTCTTT
>-|few|TRBV2|TRBJ2-3
CASSGELTGYF
TGTGCCAGCAGTGGGGAGCTCACCGGGTATTTT
>TRBD1|-|TRBV6-5|TRBJ1-2
CASSYKGQGVYGYTF
TGTGCCAGCAGTTACAAGGGACAGGGGGTCTATGGCTACACCTTC
>TRBD1|once|TRBV4-2|TRBJ2-7
CASSRAGTGAYEQYF
TGTGCCAGCAGCCGGGCGGGGACAGGGGCCTACGAGCAGTACTTC
>TRBD2|-|TRBV19|TRBJ2-4
CASSADPRLAVAKNIQYF
TGTGCCAGTAGTGCCGACCCCCGACTAGCGGTAGCCAAAAACATTCAGTACTTC
>-|-|TRBV19|TRBJ2-7
CASTPSGTGSSYEQYF
TGTGCCAGTACGCCTTCCGGGACGGGGAGCTCCTACGAGCAGTACTTC
>-|-|TRBV5-6|TRBJ1-1
CASSLAQGYTEAFF
TGTGCCAGCAGCTTGGCACAGGGCTACACTGAAGCTTTCTTT
>-|-|TRBV7-2|TRBJ1-1
CASSPSKSTEAFF
TGTGCCAGCAGCCCGTCCAAGAGCACTGAAGCTTTCTTT
>TRBD1|-|TRBV7-2|TRBJ2-7
CASSLGTGVVEQYF
TGTGCCAGCAGCTTAGGGACAGGGGTTGTGGAGCAGTACTTC
>-|-|TRBV11-3|TRBJ2-7
CASSGDTYEQYF
TGTGCCAGCAGCGGTGACACCTACGAGCAGTACTTC
>TRBD2|once|TRBV5-6|TRBJ2-3
CASSFLTSASTDTQYF
TGTGCCAGCAGCTTCCTTACTAGCGCTAGCACAGATACGCAGTATTTT
>-|-|TRBV4-2|TRBJ1-5
CASSQDFGGDALSGGQPQHF
TGTGCCAGCAGCCAAGATTTTGGTGGTGATGCTCTCTCTGGGGGTCAGCCCCAGCATTTT
>TRBD2|-|TRBV5-1|TRBJ2-1
CASSPWGYGLAGGPNEQFF
TGCGCCAGCAGCCCCTGGGGCTACGGACTAGCGGGAGGGCCGAATGAGCAGTTCTTC
>TRBD1|-|TRBV14|TRBJ1-1
CASSLQTGFTEAFF
TGTGCCAGCAGCCTACAGACAGGGTTCACTGAAGCTTTCTTT
>TRBD1|few|TRBV27|TRBJ2-6
CASSRTQQGTGANVLTF
TGTGCCAGCAGCCGAACCCAACAGGGGACTGGGGCCAACGTCCTGACTTTC
>-|-|TRBV25-1|TRBJ1-1
CASSADRDALAAFF
TGTGCCAGCAGTGCGGACCGGGACGCCCTGGCGGCTTTCTTT
>-|-|TRBV5-1|TRBJ2-1
CASRRTNDVQFF
TGCGCCAGCAGACGGACAAATGATGTGCAGTTCTTC
>-|-|TRBV5-1|TRBJ2-2
CASSLAANTGELFF
TGCGCCAGCAGCTTGGCAGCGAACACCGGGGAGCTGTTTTTT
>-|-|TRBV5-1|TRBJ1-1
CASSLEALRDPLF
TGCGCCAGCAGCTTGGAGGCTTTGCGTGACCCACTCTTT
>-|-|TRBV6-6|TRBJ2-7
CASRTPQSYEQYF
TGTGCCAGCAGGACGCCCCAGAGCTACGAGCAGTACTTC
>-|-|TRBV30|TRBJ2-5
CAWSVRRRETQYF
TGTGCCTGGAGTGTACGCAGGAGGGAGACCCAGTACTTC
>TRBD1|-|TRBV7-6|TRBJ2-7
CASSYAQGENEQYF
TGTGCCAGCAGCTACGCCCAGGGGGAAAACGAGCAGTACTTC
>TRBD2|-|TRBV14|TRBJ2-1
CASSQDRVAGRDEQFF
TGTGCCAGCAGCCAAGATCGGGTAGCGGGACGGGATGAGCAGTTCTTC
>-|-|TRBV29-1|TRBJ1-3
CSVEQGSSGNTIYF
TGCAGCGTTGAACAGGGGAGCTCTGGAAACACCATATATTTT
>-|-|TRBV7-8|TRBJ2-1
CASSLAGSLKGNEQFF
TGTGCCAGCAGCTTAGCGGGCAGTTTGAAGGGCAATGAGCAGTTCTTC
>-|-|TRBV6-1|TRBJ1-3
CASTTGYSGNTIYF
TGTGCCAGCACCACAGGATACTCTGGAAACACCATATATTTT
>TRBD1|-|TRBV7-2|TRBJ1-3
CASSPWTGTDTIYF
TGTGCCAGCAGCCCCTGGACAGGGACGGACACCATATATTTT